This T cell receptor beta chain came from a study of T cell repertoires in aging, cancer and after chemotherapy. Study background: The full dataset contained about 10 million TCR reads.

This clonotype was counted between two and nine times. The antigen remains undetermined. Study-wide results and limits: No conclusions about immunological memory after chemotherapy can be drawn from the repertoire data. Compared with age-matched healthy donors, untreated hematological or solid cancer patients showed higher blood TCR clonality. Loss of evenness, beyond lost richness, contributed to age-related TCR diversity decline in cancer patients.

J was trimmed by 4 bases and V by 1 base; bases with no gene match: 5. This CDR3 is built from 16 residues. From germline, CDR1 is DFQATT and CDR2 SNEGSKA (reference sequence). TCR beta rearrangements were amplified from peripheral blood genomic DNA. Rearranged V-D-J TRB sequences were amplified with a mixed TRB-A/B primer pool. TCRdb itself ran the multiplex PCR reads through MiXCR, one entry per CDR3 protein. Found here are about 3,000 distinct CDR3 sequences, approximately 40% of them singletons; the top ten hold more than 5%. The TCR sequence derives from a human donor with a solid tumor. The chain joins TRBV20-1 to TRBJ2-1; 12 bases match TRBD2. The sample taken for sequencing was blood. The CDR3 DNA reads TGCAGTGCTAGAGGCACCGGGACTAGCGGGTACAATGAGCAGTTCTTC. As protein: CSARGTGTSGYNEQFF.